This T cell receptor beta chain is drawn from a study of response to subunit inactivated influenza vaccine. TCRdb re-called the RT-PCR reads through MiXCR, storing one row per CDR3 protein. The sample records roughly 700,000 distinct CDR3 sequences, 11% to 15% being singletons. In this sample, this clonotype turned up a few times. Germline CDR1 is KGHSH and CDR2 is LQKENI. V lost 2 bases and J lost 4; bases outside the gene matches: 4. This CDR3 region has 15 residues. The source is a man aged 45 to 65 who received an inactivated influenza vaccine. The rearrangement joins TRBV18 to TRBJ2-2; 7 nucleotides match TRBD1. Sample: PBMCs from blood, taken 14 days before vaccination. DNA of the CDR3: TGTGCCAGCTCACCATCGGGACAGATCACCGGGGAGCTGTTTTTT. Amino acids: CASSPSGQITGELFF.